Each of the 10 T cell receptor beta chains below was sequenced from the same sample in a study of cytomegalovirus exposure and HLA in healthy donors. The PCR contained 60 Vbeta and 13 Jbeta primers. The table came from immunoSEQ multiplex PCR; TCRdb's copy has only in-frame clones and leaves some out. Of roughly 110,000 clones in the sample, roughly 80% are singletons; the top ten hold 1.6%. The specimen was PBMCs. The receptor set was obtained from a man in his fifties or sixties in good health and CMV-seronegative.

V and J are TRBV6-5 and TRBJ2-7, with a weak D call TRBD2 (6 bases). The CDR3 spans 14 residues. Trimming removed 5 bases at V and 0 bases at J, with 11 bases between. Germline loops: CDR1 MNHEY, CDR2 SVGAGI. The CDR3 loop reads CASSRGGSSYEQYV. In nucleotides, the CDR3 is TGTGCCAGCAGTCGGGGAGGCAGCTCCTACGAGCAGTACGTC.

The chain combines TRBV6-1 with TRBJ2-2; D not certain. Germline V gene lookup returns CDR1 MNHNS and CDR2 SASEGT. V was cut by 0 bases and J by 5 bases, with 13 bases left in between. CDR3 length equals 16 residues. The CDR3 bases are TGTGCCAGCAGTGAAGCGGTCCCCACTTTGACCGGGGAGCTGTTTTTT. Encoded protein: CASSEAVPTLTGELFF.

The V call is TRBV2, the J call TRBJ1-1, with D hard to call. V was pared by 10 bases and J by 1 base, with 10 bases between. The CDR3 spans 12 residues. Germline CDR1 is SNHLY and CDR2 is FYNNEI. The CDR3 is CAIPASNTEAFF. DNA for the CDR3: TGTGCCATTCCAGCGTCGAACACTGAAGCTTTCTTT.

The genes are TRBV12-5 and TRBJ1-1, with D possibly TRBD1 on 5 matching bases. The V end lost 4 bases, the J end lost 4 bases, and 10 bases lay between the germline ends. Germline lookup yields CDR1 LGHNT and CDR2 FRNRAP. The CDR3 contains 13 residues. The CDR3 here is CASGYQGFTEAFF. The CDR3 DNA reads as TGTGCTAGTGGTTATCAGGGTTTCACTGAAGCTTTCTTT.

The rearrangement uses TRBV6-1 and TRBJ1-4; 7 bases align to TRBD1. V shed 6 bases, J shed 10 bases, and the junction held 11 bases outside the gene matches. Germline CDR1 reads MNHNS; CDR2 reads SASEGT. The CDR3 extends over 14 amino acids. The CDR3 sequence: CASSPRQGGAKLFF. Written as DNA, the CDR3 is TGTGCCAGCAGCCCAAGACAGGGAGGAGCAAAACTGTTTTTT.

The chain employs TRBV19 and TRBJ1-3; TRBD1 might be the D (6 bases). CDR1 is LNHDA, CDR2 SQIVND, per germline (reference sequence). With 3 bases removed from V and 0 bases from J, the gap between germline ends came to 15 bases. This CDR3 has 17 residues. CDR3 DNA: TGTGCCAGTAGTATTTCCTTCGGGACACGCTCTGGAAACACCATATATTTT. It yields the protein CASSISFGTRSGNTIYF. Drawing the rest from reference TRBV19 and TRBJ1-3, the complete variable domain is DGGITQSPKYLFRKEGQNVTLSCEQNLNHDAMYWYRQDPGQGLRLIYYSQIVNDFQKGDIAEGYSVSREKKESFPLTVTSAQKNPTAFYLCASSISFGTRSGNTIYFGEGSWLTVV.

This chain joins TRBV7-9 and TRBJ1-1; 7 nucleotides match TRBD1. The ends lost 6 bases at V and 3 bases at J; junction bases unmatched: 7. The CDR3 consists of 14 residues. Germline CDR1 and CDR2: SEHNR and FQNEAQ (reference sequence). The CDR3 nucleotides are TGTGCCAGCAGTTTCAAGGGGGCGGACACTGAAGCTTTCTTT. It translates to CASSFKGADTEAFF.

This chain links TRBV7-3 with TRBJ2-1; 12 nucleotides match TRBD2. The CDR3 extends over 14 amino acids. The V gene end was trimmed by 5 bases and the J gene end by 8 bases; junction bases not matched to a gene: 4. Looked up from germline, CDR1 is SGHTA and CDR2 is FQGTGA. Here the CDR3 reads CASSPLAGGHEQFF. The CDR3 region has the DNA TGTGCCAGCAGCCCACTAGCGGGGGGTCATGAGCAGTTCTTC.

In DNA, the CDR3 is TGCGCCAGCAGCTTGGGAGGGTGGCAGCCCCAGCATTTT. It translates to CASSLGGWQPQHF. This rearrangement joins TRBV5-1 to TRBJ1-5; D is undetermined. V was pared by 0 bases and J by 7 bases, with 8 bases between. The CDR3 totals 13 residues. CDR1 and CDR2 from the germline V gene are SGHRS and YFSETQ.

This sequence joins TRBV11-3 and TRBJ2-3; 10 bases fit TRBD2. Trimming cost V 5 bases and J 0 bases; bases outside gene matches: 8. The length of the CDR3 is 17 residues. Germline CDR1 is SGHNT and CDR2 is YENEEA. The CDR3 DNA reads as TGTGCCAGCAGCCCTCGATCTAGCGGGAGTAGCACAGATACGCAGTATTTT. Its translation is CASSPRSSGSSTDTQYF.